The entry below describes one T cell receptor beta chain. What this receptor recognizes is not known. No clone much larger than this one lies a single base away; base qualities are absent. The CDR3 measures 15 amino acids from cysteine to phenylalanine. The DNA shown is the 45-base CDR3, in frame from base 1. Trimming costs V 1 base and J 0 bases, and their ends lie 9 bases apart. CDR1 and CDR2 are read off the germline V gene as SGHTA and FQGNSA. These data come from a study of blood T cell repertoires in COVID-19 (dated by TCRdb to about 2020). In the study overall: The collaborator samples originated in the United States, Italy and Spain and spanned the acute and convalescent phases of COVID-19. HLA class I and class II types, where available, came from metadata supplied by the sample provider rather than from assay-based typing. The prospective study material was composed of cDNA or gDNA derived from T cells, B-cell-depleted T cells, or PBMCs. The repertoires were made available in a free public database intended to serve as a resource for research on the immune response to SARS-CoV-2. Sample metadata almost always included a de-identified subject ID, COVID-19 status, age in years and sex. Samples came from the ongoing ImmuneRACE study (first 160 participants) plus 1,254 subjects from 6 global collaborators. The dataset comprised deeply sampled blood TCRbeta repertoires from subjects exposed to, actively infected with, or recovered from COVID-19. The investigation overall reported the following: Clinical and demographic metadata were provided uncurated, with the amount varying by source and participant.

Each collaborating institution followed its own protocols to collect whole blood in K2EDTA tubes. Collaborator samples were shipped for TCRbeta analysis as frozen whole blood, isolated PBMCs, or DNA extracted from either sample type. TCRbeta CDR3 regions were amplified from genomic DNA using the immunoSEQ Assay, a bias-controlled multiplex PCR. In the original analysis: The number of nucleated cells in each sample was estimated from the amplification of reference gene primers within the assay. To quantify the absolute abundance of each unique TCRbeta CDR3 rearrangement, sequence reads were collapsed and filtered. Productive Simpson clonality was computed per sample as the square root of Simpson's diversity index over productive rearrangements. TCRdb obtained this table from immuneACCESS and retained in-frame rearrangements with V and J assigned. These tables miss some clones; where compared with another copy, unresolved V genes account for less than half of the shortfall, and the remainder is unexplained. V, J and clone size are those of that table, while D and trimming were read from the DNA. The sample includes about 120,000 clones, with 90% observed a single time. 1.8% of the sample is held by the ten biggest clonotypes.

The chain couples TRBV7-2 to TRBJ1-1; tentative D gene TRBD1, with 6 bases matching. The sequenced sample consisted of peripheral blood. The source is a human donor with active COVID-19. The donor label of this sample is uncertain. The bases read TGTGCCAGCAGCTTAGGCGCAGGGGTGAACACTGAAGCTTTCTTT. It translates to CASSLGAGVNTEAFF.